This T cell receptor beta chain was sequenced for a study of metastatic and nonmetastatic thyroid tumors (TCRdb year 2020). Looking at the study overall: The researchers compared repertoires between peripheral blood samples and tumor or nodule tissue samples from patients with malignant or benign thyroid disease.

This clone came up many times. Its antigen is unknown. Per-base qualities were not stored, and no clone one base away is much larger. Points the paper makes about the study in general: In both blood and tumor samples, malignant tumors were reported to have significantly higher TCR beta diversity than benign nodules.

CDR1 DFQATT and CDR2 SNEGSKA were looked up in the germline V gene (reference sequence). The germline ends are 19 bases apart after V is trimmed by 5 bases and J by 3 bases. From the cysteine through the phenylalanine, the CDR3 covers 15 amino acids. Only the CDR3 DNA stays, 45 bases, in frame from base 1. Before undergoing thyroid surgery, none of the patients had been given any kind of treatment. Patient clinical samples collected from the early 2010s to the late 2010s were retrospectively analysed using T-cell receptor beta sequencing. The protocol used for the library was PCR. TCRdb shows the sequencer as Illumina HiSeq 4000. The TCR beta-chain CDR3 region of each patient was profiled by high-throughput sequencing. The authors' pipeline ran thus. The researchers built a classifier to tell apart papillary thyroid cancer patients with distant metastasis, based on CDR3 differences among clinicopathological groups. To measure repertoire diversity the researchers used the Shannon index, while the Morisita-Horn index served to gauge how similar the tumor and blood repertoires were. Starting from the raw public reads, TCRdb applied fastp trimming at Q25, assembled clones with MiXCR and retained in-frame beta chains. The V and J calls were determined by TCRdb, not by the authors. This sample holds more than 14,000 clones; around 25% were observed only once. Around 7.2% of the sample rests with the top ten.

Source material: tumor tissue. The rearranged chain carries TRBV20-1 and TRBJ1-2; a tentative D call is TRBD1 (6 bases match). The sequence was obtained from a female donor with papillary thyroid cancer or a benign thyroid nodule (not recorded which). Some clones in this sample may be carry-over from other donors' samples. In nucleotides, the sequence is TGCAGTGCTGGCAAAGCGGGACAAAGTTACTATGGCTACACCTTC. Protein translation: CSAGKAGQSYYGYTF.